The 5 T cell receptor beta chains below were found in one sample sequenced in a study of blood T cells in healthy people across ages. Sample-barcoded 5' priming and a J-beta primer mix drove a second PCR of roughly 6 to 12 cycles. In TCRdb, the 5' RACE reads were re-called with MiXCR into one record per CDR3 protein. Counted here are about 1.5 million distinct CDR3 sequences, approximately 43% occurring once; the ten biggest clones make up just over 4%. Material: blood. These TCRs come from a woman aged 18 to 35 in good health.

The CDR3 region has the DNA TGCAGTGCAGAGAAGGGGGATGAAAAACTGTTTTTT. This gives the protein CSAEKGDEKLFF. The chain links TRBV20-1 to TRBJ1-4; tentative D call: TRBD1 (6 bases). The germline gives CDR1 DFQATT, CDR2 SNEGSKA (reference sequence). The CDR3 runs to 12 residues. Deletions cut 6 bases from V and 6 bases from J, with 11 bases between.

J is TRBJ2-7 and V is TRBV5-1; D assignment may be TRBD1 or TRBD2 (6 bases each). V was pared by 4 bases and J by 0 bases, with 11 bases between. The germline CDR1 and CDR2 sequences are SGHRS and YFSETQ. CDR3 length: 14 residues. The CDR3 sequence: CASSGGTISYEQYF. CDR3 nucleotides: TGCGCCAGCAGCGGGGGGACAATCTCCTACGAGCAGTACTTC.

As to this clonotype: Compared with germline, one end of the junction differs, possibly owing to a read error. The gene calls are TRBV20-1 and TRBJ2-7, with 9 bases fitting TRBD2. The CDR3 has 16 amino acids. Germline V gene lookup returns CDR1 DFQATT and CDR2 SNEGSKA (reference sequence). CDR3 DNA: TGCAGTGCTACCCCCCTTCTAGCGGGGTTACTCTACGAGCAGTATTTC. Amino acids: CSATPLLAGLLYEQYF.

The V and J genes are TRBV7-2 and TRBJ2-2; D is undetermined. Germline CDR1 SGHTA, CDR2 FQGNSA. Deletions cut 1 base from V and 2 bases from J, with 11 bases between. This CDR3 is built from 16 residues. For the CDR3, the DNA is TGTGCCAGCAGCTTAGTGCTTGGGGTTAACACCGGGGAGCTGTTTTTT. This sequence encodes CASSLVLGVNTGELFF. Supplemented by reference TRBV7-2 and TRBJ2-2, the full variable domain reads GAGVSQSPSNKVTEKGKDVELRCDPISGHTALYWYRQSLGQGLEFLIYFQGNSAPDKSGLPSDRFSAERTGGSVSTLTIQRTQQEDSAVYLCASSLVLGVNTGELFFGEGSRLTVL.

CDR3 coding DNA: TGTGCCAGCAGCTTAGCAATCTCTGGGGCCAACGTCCTGACTTTC. Its translation is CASSLAISGANVLTF. The rearrangement links TRBV7-9 to TRBJ2-6; D remains ambiguous. The CDR3 contains 15 residues. The V gene lost 0 bases and the J gene lost 0 bases, with 3 bases spanning the gap. The V gene's germline CDR1 is SEHNR and CDR2 FQNEAQ (reference sequence).